A single sample is the source of the 24 T cell receptor beta chains below, sequenced in a study of T-cell memory formation after mild COVID-19. TCRdb recomputed calls from the 5' RACE reads with MiXCR, one row per CDR3 protein. In the table there are around 300,000 distinct CDR3 sequences, roughly 13% of which are singletons. Material for sequencing was PBMCs or a T cell subset sorted from them (not recorded which). Receptors were obtained from a man aged 18 to 29 who had mild COVID-19 (a few samples of this study predate the infection). Cell type and time point are not known.

This clonotype was detected only a few times. The chain employs TRBV6-6 and TRBJ1-5; TRBD1 aligns across 7 bases. Germline V gene lookup returns CDR1 MNHNY and CDR2 SVGAGI (reference sequence). Trimming took 5 bases from V and 5 from J; bases not matched to a gene: 6. CDR3 size: 14 residues. The CDR3 loop reads CASSPITGDQPQHF. The CDR3 DNA is TGTGCCAGCAGTCCTATTACAGGGGATCAGCCCCAGCATTTT.

This clonotype was seen only a few times. Here the CDR3 DNA reads TGTGCCAGCAGTCCCCAGGGGGGGGCCAACGTCCTGACTTTC. Translation: CASSPQGGANVLTF. The chain carries TRBV27 and TRBJ2-6; D perhaps matches TRBD1 (6 bases). Germline V gene data show CDR1 as MNHEY and CDR2 as SMNVEV (reference sequence). The CDR3 has 14 amino acids. V was shortened by 5 bases and J by 4 bases, with 9 bases between the two germline ends.

Only a few counts were recorded for this clonotype. The CDR3 protein is CATAFDLPSGEQYF. The CDR3 DNA follows: TGTGCCACCGCCTTTGACCTTCCTAGCGGCGAGCAGTACTTC. The V call is TRBV12-3 or TRBV12-4, the J call TRBJ2-7, with 7 bases aligning to TRBD2. CDR3 length: 14 amino acids. The trim removed 10 bases at V and 6 bases at J, leaving 15 bases unmatched.

The rearrangement uses TRBV6-5 and TRBJ1-1; the D is unclear. CDR3 length: 16 amino acids. Looked up from germline, CDR1 is MNHEY and CDR2 is SVGAGI. The germline V and J ends were trimmed by 6 bases and 4 bases, with 21 bases remaining between them. CDR3 residues: CASRSIGGRVGTEAFF. As DNA, the CDR3 is TGTGCCAGCAGGAGTATAGGCGGGCGGGTGGGCACTGAAGCTTTCTTT.

In its sample, this clonotype was seen many times. The chain carries TRBV5-6 and TRBJ2-5; D gene uncertain. The CDR3 runs 14 residues. V was trimmed by 3 bases and J by 5 bases, leaving 14 bases between them. Germline CDR1 SGHDT, CDR2 YYEEEE. CDR3 nucleotides: TGTGCCAGCAGCTGGAGTAGGGTTCGGGAGACCCAGTACTTC. This translates into CASSWSRVRETQYF.

The rearrangement joins TRBV5-5 to TRBJ2-7; TRBD1 aligns across 10 bases. V gave up 4 bases and J gave up 1 base; unmatched junction bases: 8. Germline V CDR1 and CDR2: SGHKS, YYEKEE (reference sequence). CDR3 size: 16 residues. In nucleotides, the CDR3 is TGTGCCAGCAGCCAGGTAGGGACAGGGGTATCCTACGAGCAGTACTTC. Translating gives CASSQVGTGVSYEQYF.

The chain carries TRBV18 and TRBJ2-7; possible D gene TRBD2, 7 bases. V gave up 8 bases and J gave up 8 bases, with 16 bases separating them. The CDR3 contains 12 residues. Germline V gene sequence: CDR1 KGHSH, CDR2 LQKENI. This chain's CDR3 is CASTTGGDKQYF. As DNA, the CDR3 is TGTGCCAGCACTACGGGGGGCGACAAGCAGTACTTC.

This clonotype was recorded a few times. This chain links TRBV6-5 with TRBJ2-7, with 7 bases aligning to TRBD1. V was clipped by 5 bases and J by 5 bases; unmatched bases: 9. The CDR3 loop spans 14 amino acids. Germline CDR1 and CDR2: MNHEY and SVGAGI. This CDR3 reads CASSMTGWSNEQYF. CDR3 nucleotides: TGTGCCAGCAGTATGACAGGGTGGTCCAACGAGCAGTACTTC.

This clonotype has a handful of counts. The DNA of the CDR3 is TGTGCCAGTAGGGGACCAATCAATCAGCCCCAGCATTTT. This codes for CASRGPINQPQHF. The J gene is TRBJ1-5, the V gene TRBV19; a weak D match, TRBD1 (5 bases). Per the germline V gene, CDR1 is LNHDA and CDR2 is SQIVND (reference sequence). The CDR3 consists of 13 residues. V gave up 6 bases and J gave up 3 bases, with 9 bases separating them.

A few counts support this clonotype. J is TRBJ2-5 and V is TRBV14; TRBD1 aligns across 9 bases. Germline V gene lookup returns CDR1 SGHDN and CDR2 FVKESK. V shed 4 bases, J shed 5 bases, and the junction held 5 bases outside the gene matches. The CDR3 is 14 amino acids. The CDR3 region has the DNA TGTGCCAGCAGCCGTACAGGGGGCTTCGAGACCCAGTACTTC. It translates to CASSRTGGFETQYF.

With regard to this clonotype: This may be a read error: a much more frequent sequence differs by one nucleotide. This rearrangement joins TRBV21-1 to TRBJ1-1. TRBV21-1 is deemed a pseudogene. The CDR3 covers 16 residues. DNA of the CDR3: TGTGCCAGCAGCAAAGAAGAGGAGCTCTACGGCACTGGAGCTTTCTTT. Residues: CASSKEEELYGTGAFF.

V is TRBV6-2 or TRBV6-3 and J is TRBJ2-2; D is uncertain. V was pared by 5 bases and J by 0 bases, with 7 bases between. This CDR3 is built from 14 residues. In germline, CDR1 is MNHEY, CDR2 SVGEGT. The CDR3 DNA reads as TGTGCCAGCAGTCCCCACTCGAACACCGGGGAGCTGTTTTTT. It yields the protein CASSPHSNTGELFF.

In this sample, this clonotype turned up many times. The CDR3 is CTLEGASGGTYNEQFF. The CDR3 region has the DNA TGCACTCTCGAAGGGGCTAGCGGGGGGACCTACAATGAGCAGTTCTTC. The chain recombines TRBV20-1 with TRBJ2-1; 11 positions agree with TRBD2. Looked up from germline, CDR1 is DFQATT and CDR2 is SNEGSKA (reference sequence). The CDR3 contains 16 residues.

In this sample, this clonotype turned up many times. CDR3: CASSQDIPAPEQFF. CDR3 DNA sequence: TGCGCCAGCAGCCAAGACATCCCCGCACCTGAGCAGTTCTTC. V is TRBV4-3 and J is TRBJ2-1; the D is unclear. The V end lost 0 bases, the J end lost 9 bases, and 12 bases lay between the germline ends. Germline V gene lookup returns CDR1 LGHNA and CDR2 YSLEER. This CDR3 contains 14 residues.

This clonotype has just a few counts. The J gene is TRBJ2-5, the V gene TRBV6-5, with 7 bases aligning to TRBD1. Germline CDR1 and CDR2: MNHEY and SVGAGI. The junction had 19 bases not matched to a gene; V was cut back by 6 bases and J by 9 bases. The CDR3 is 16 residues long. The CDR3 reads CASRRAGTAPEGAQYF. The CDR3 DNA follows: TGTGCCAGCAGGAGAGCAGGGACAGCCCCCGAGGGGGCCCAGTACTTC.

This chain links TRBV7-2 with TRBJ1-1; D ambiguous. The V end was cut by 4 bases, the J end by 6 bases, with 21 bases between. Germline CDR1 SGHTA, CDR2 FQGNSA. CDR3 length: 16 amino acids. For the CDR3, the DNA is TGTGCCAGCAGCTGGGAATCGGGCCTCCCTCGTCCTGAAGCTTTCTTT. Translation gives CASSWESGLPRPEAFF.

This clonotype came up a few times. This chain links TRBV2 with TRBJ1-5; the match to TRBD1 covers 8 bases. The CDR3 is 14 residues long. Germline assignment: CDR1 SNHLY and CDR2 FYNNEI. The trim removed 5 bases at V and 7 bases at J, leaving 7 bases unmatched. The DNA of the CDR3 is TGTGCCAGCAGTCTCAGGGGGCTAGGACAGCCCCAGCATTTT. Translation gives CASSLRGLGQPQHF. Based on the CDR3 plus reference TRBV2 and TRBJ1-5, the full variable domain is EPEVTQTPSHQVTQMGQEVILRCVPISNHLYFYWYRQILGQKVEFLVSFYNNEISEKSEIFDDQFSVERPDGSNFTLKIRSTKLEDSAMYFCASSLRGLGQPQHFGDGTRLSIL.

The chain combines TRBV7-3 with TRBJ2-3; 7 bases align to TRBD2. The CDR3 covers 13 residues. J gave up 8 bases and V 5 bases, and 7 bases lay outside the gene matches. Germline-derived CDR1 and CDR2 are SGHTA and FQGTGA. CDR3 in DNA: TGTGCCAGCAGCCCGGGGACTACCGCTACGCAGTATTTT. Amino acids: CASSPGTTATQYF.

The genes are TRBV11-2 and TRBJ1-5, with unresolved D. This CDR3 contains 14 residues. Germline lookup yields CDR1 SGHAT and CDR2 FQNNGV. The germline V and J ends were trimmed by 0 bases and 4 bases, with 7 bases remaining between them. CDR3 protein: CASSLDHTNQPQHF. CDR3 sequence (DNA): TGTGCCAGCAGCTTAGATCATACAAATCAGCCCCAGCATTTT.

V is TRBV12-3 or TRBV12-4 and J is TRBJ2-2; TRBD1 agrees at 9 bases. This CDR3 comprises 14 residues. The junction had 5 bases not matched to a gene; V was cut back by 5 bases and J by 7 bases. This CDR3 reads CASSRGQGGGELFF. In nucleotides, the CDR3 is TGTGCCAGCAGTCGGGGACAGGGTGGCGGGGAGCTGTTTTTT.

The gene calls are TRBV20-1 and TRBJ2-4; either TRBD1 or TRBD2 may fit D (5 bases each). The length of the CDR3 is 15 residues. Germline V lookup: CDR1 DFQATT, CDR2 SNEGSKA (reference sequence). The V gene lost 7 bases and the J gene lost 0 bases, with 16 bases spanning the gap. The CDR3 loop is CSVTGQGLAKNIQYF. In nucleotides, the CDR3 is TGCAGTGTTACCGGACAAGGACTAGCCAAAAACATTCAGTACTTC.

A remark on this clonotype: The junction and the germline gene differ at one end; a read error may be behind it. The chain couples TRBV2 to TRBJ2-1; 9 bases are shared with TRBD2. Germline V gene data show CDR1 as SNHLY and CDR2 as FYNNEI. CDR3 size: 11 residues. CDR3 protein: CASSDFSGGDF. The CDR3 nucleotides read TGTGCCAGCAGTGATTTTAGCGGGGGCGACTTC.

This chain connects TRBV20-1 to TRBJ1-5; D call uncertain. Between the trimmed V and J ends, which lost 1 base and 9 bases, there was a span of 13 bases. This CDR3 spans 13 amino acids. Germline V CDR1 and CDR2: DFQATT, SNEGSKA (reference sequence). The CDR3 bases are TGCAGTGCTAGAGGGGGTATTGGGAGGCCCCAGCATTTT. This encodes CSARGGIGRPQHF.

This clonotype came up a few times. The CDR3 loop is CASSHPDRGEQFF. DNA for the CDR3: TGCGCCAGCAGCCACCCCGACAGGGGTGAGCAGTTCTTC. The V gene is TRBV4-3, the J gene TRBJ2-1; 8 nucleotides match TRBD1. J gave up 9 bases and V 3 bases, and 4 bases lay outside the gene matches. Germline V lookup: CDR1 LGHNA, CDR2 YSLEER. The CDR3 extends over 13 amino acids.